This entry lists 32 T cell receptor beta chains sequenced from one sample in a study of shared clonotypes between healthy human individuals (dated by TCRdb to 2020 to 2022). The method behind the library was the immunoSEQ multiplex PCR assay. TCRdb took this table from immuneACCESS and kept in-frame rearrangements with V and J called. Such tables lack part of the clones; where checked against another copy, unresolved V genes explain under half of the gap, and the rest is unexplained. The sample yields about 2 million clones; about 95% were counted once. The top ten clones comprise 0.9% to 1.3% of the sample. CD8 naive samples were CD45RO-negative cells positively selected for CCR7, giving a CD45RA+CCR7+ population that excluded TemRA cells. Sample: naive CD8+ T cells sorted from blood. The cell subset or site label, as the study defines it: CD45RA+CCR7+. Receptor source: a man aged 18 to 29 in good health.

This rearrangement joins TRBV4-1 to TRBJ1-1; no reliable D call. The germline V and J ends were trimmed by 0 bases and 8 bases, with 10 bases remaining between them. Looked up from germline, CDR1 is MGHRA and CDR2 is YSYEKL. The CDR3 spans 13 residues. The CDR3 loop reads CASSQDASLEAFF. CDR3 bases: TGCGCCAGCAGCCAAGATGCCTCCTTGGAAGCTTTCTTT.

The genes are TRBV7-9 and TRBJ2-5; D is perhaps TRBD2 (6 bases). Looked up from germline, CDR1 is SEHNR and CDR2 is FQNEAQ (reference sequence). V lost 5 bases and J 5 bases, leaving 21 bases between the germline ends. This CDR3 comprises 16 residues. The CDR3 DNA reads TGTGCCAGCAGCCCCGGACTAACCCAAGACGGGGAGACCCAGTACTTC. The encoded protein is CASSPGLTQDGETQYF. Full variable domain (outside the CDR3, taken from reference TRBV7-9 and TRBJ2-5): DTGVSQNPRHKITKRGQNVTFRCDPISEHNRLYWYRQTLGQGPEFLTYFQNEAQLEKSRLLSDRFSAERPKGSFSTLEIQRTEQGDSAMYLCASSPGLTQDGETQYFGPGTRLLVL.

V usage is TRBV2 and J usage is TRBJ2-2; the D call may be TRBD1 or TRBD2 (5 bases each). There are 16 residues in the CDR3. The V gene lost 0 bases and the J gene lost 8 bases, with 16 bases spanning the gap. Germline CDR1 and CDR2: SNHLY and FYNNEI. The CDR3 bases are TGTGCCAGCAGTGAAGCGCGAGGGACCCCACCGGGGGAGCTGTTTTTT. The encoded protein is CASSEARGTPPGELFF.

The rearrangement links TRBV9 to TRBJ2-3, with TRBD2 matching 11 bases. The CDR3 loop spans 16 amino acids. CDR1 is SGDLS and CDR2 is YYNGEE in the germline V gene. The J segment lost 5 bases and the V segment lost 5 bases, leaving 10 bases of the junction unmatched. The CDR3 is CASSLLAGGLGDTQYF. The CDR3 DNA reads TGTGCCAGCAGTCTCCTAGCGGGAGGCCTCGGAGATACGCAGTATTTT.

The V and J genes are TRBV10-3 and TRBJ2-1, with TRBD2 matching over 9 bases. Germline V gene sequence: CDR1 ENHRY, CDR2 SYGVKD. J gave up 5 bases and V 11 bases, and 7 bases lay outside the gene matches. The CDR3 has 13 residues. Here the CDR3 DNA reads TGTGCCTCCCGACTAGCGGAGCACAATGAGCAGTTCTTC. This translates into CASRLAEHNEQFF.

This chain joins TRBV7-9 and TRBJ2-5; perhaps TRBD1 as D (6 bases). Germline-derived CDR1 and CDR2 are SEHNR and FQNEAQ (reference sequence). The V end was cut by 5 bases, the J end by 5 bases, with 15 bases between. There are 14 residues in the CDR3. DNA for the CDR3: TGTGCCAGCAGCCAAAGTACAGGGTGGGAGACCCAGTACTTC. This encodes CASSQSTGWETQYF.

This chain links TRBV2 with TRBJ1-4; 11 positions agree with TRBD1. Losses at the gene ends were 3 bases for V and 6 bases for J; bases not matched to a gene: 12. Germline values: CDR1 SNHLY, CDR2 FYNNEI. CDR3 length: 18 residues. CDR3 protein: CASSDSRDRGLEDEKLFF. The DNA of the CDR3 is TGTGCCAGCAGTGACTCTCGGGACAGGGGGTTAGAGGATGAAAAACTGTTTTTT.

V and J are TRBV11-2 and TRBJ2-2, with a tentative D call TRBD2 (6 bases). V gave up 2 bases and J gave up 1 base, with 14 bases separating them. Germline CDR1 and CDR2: SGHAT and FQNNGV. This CDR3 region has 17 residues. CDR3 residues: CASSLNPGLGNTGELFF. The CDR3 nucleotides are TGTGCCAGCAGCTTAAACCCGGGACTGGGGAACACCGGGGAGCTGTTTTTT. The complete variable domain, with remaining parts taken from reference TRBV11-2 and TRBJ2-2, reads EAGVAQSPRYKIIEKRQSVAFWCNPISGHATLYWYQQILGQGPKLLIQFQNNGVVDDSQLPKDRFSAERLKGVDSTLKIQPAKLEDSAVYLCASSLNPGLGNTGELFFGEGSRLTVL.

This chain links TRBV7-9 with TRBJ1-3; 7 bases map to TRBD1. Germline loops: CDR1 SEHNR, CDR2 FQNEAQ (reference sequence). With V trimmed by 5 bases and J by 4 bases, 5 bases remained unmatched. This CDR3 region has 14 residues. In nucleotides, the CDR3 is TGTGCCAGCAGCCCAACAGGGGTCGGAAACACCATATATTTT. This encodes CASSPTGVGNTIYF.

J is TRBJ2-2 and V is TRBV5-1; unclear D gene. This CDR3 spans 15 amino acids. Germline lookup yields CDR1 SGHRS and CDR2 YFSETQ. V was pared by 3 bases and J by 5 bases, with 14 bases between. CDR3 in amino acids: CASSSDGIWTGELFF. In nucleotides, the CDR3 is TGCGCCAGCAGCTCGGATGGAATTTGGACCGGGGAGCTGTTTTTT.

The J gene is TRBJ2-2, the V gene TRBV6-5; weak D call: TRBD2 (5 bases). CDR1 and CDR2 from the germline V gene are MNHEY and SVGAGI. The germline V and J ends were trimmed by 7 bases and 6 bases, with 18 bases remaining between them. CDR3 length: 15 residues. The CDR3, as DNA: TGTGCCAGCAACTACGCTGAGGGTTCCCCCGGGGAGCTGTTTTTT. Its translation is CASNYAEGSPGELFF.

This chain uses TRBV10-3 with TRBJ2-3, with D hard to call. The CDR3 sequence is 17 residues long. Germline CDR1 ENHRY, CDR2 SYGVKD. V lost 0 bases, J lost 0 bases, and 13 bases lay in between. The CDR3 here is CAISESINTVSTDTQYF. DNA of the CDR3: TGTGCCATCAGTGAGTCAATTAACACTGTGAGCACAGATACGCAGTATTTT.

This chain connects TRBV27 to TRBJ2-2; 8 positions match TRBD2. CDR3 length: 17 amino acids. The junction had 5 bases not matched to a gene; V was cut back by 1 base and J by 1 base. From germline, CDR1 is MNHEY and CDR2 SMNVEV (reference sequence). The CDR3 nucleotides are TGTGCCAGCAGTTTATGGTCTAGCGGGCTGAACACCGGGGAGCTGTTTTTT. This encodes CASSLWSSGLNTGELFF.

J is TRBJ1-2 and V is TRBV27; 7 bases are a match to TRBD1. V shed 5 bases, J shed 3 bases, and the junction held 6 bases outside the gene matches. Germline V gives CDR1 MNHEY, CDR2 SMNVEV (reference sequence). This CDR3 region has 14 residues. The CDR3 coding sequence is TGTGCCAGCAGTCCCGGGACAGTCCACTATGGCTACACCTTC. Residues: CASSPGTVHYGYTF.

As to this clone: This same CDR3 is encoded by further DNA sequences in the sample. The chain couples TRBV14 to TRBJ1-2; 7 bases agree with TRBD1. Germline values: CDR1 SGHDN, CDR2 FVKESK. The V and J ends lost 6 bases and 5 bases, in that order; junction bases with no gene match: 6. This CDR3 is built from 13 residues. The CDR3 protein is CASSPQGNYGYTF. Here the CDR3 DNA reads TGTGCCAGCAGTCCACAGGGGAATTATGGCTACACCTTC.

This clone was picked up one time. The rearrangement links TRBV13 to TRBJ2-5; 7 nucleotides match TRBD2. This CDR3 spans 14 amino acids. Germline V gives CDR1 PRHDT, CDR2 FYEKMQ (reference sequence). J lost 4 bases, V lost 7 bases, and 9 bases had no gene match. The CDR3 loop reads CASTLGLAVETQYF. CDR3 DNA sequence: TGTGCCAGCACCCTGGGGCTAGCGGTAGAGACCCAGTACTTC.

This clone was seen only once. The chain recombines TRBV9 with TRBJ1-2, with D possibly TRBD1 on 6 matching bases. In germline, CDR1 is SGDLS, CDR2 YYNGEE. V gave up 4 bases and J gave up 5 bases, with 9 bases separating them. CDR3 length equals 12 residues. The CDR3 loop reads CASSFQGYGYTF. The CDR3 nucleotides are TGTGCCAGCAGCTTCCAGGGGTATGGCTACACCTTC.

The chain is built from TRBV6-6 and TRBJ2-7; D gene unclear. CDR3 size: 15 residues. V dropped 2 bases and J dropped 0 bases, with 11 bases sitting between them. Germline V lookup: CDR1 MNHNY, CDR2 SVGAGI (reference sequence). The CDR3 sequence: CASSYTNSASYEQYF. The CDR3 DNA is TGTGCCAGCAGTTACACCAACAGTGCCTCCTACGAGCAGTACTTC.

The chain has TRBV5-1 and TRBJ1-1, with unresolved D. V lost 4 bases and J lost 0, with 13 bases in between. The CDR3 extends over 15 amino acids. Germline CDR1 and CDR2: SGHRS and YFSETQ. DNA for the CDR3: TGCGCCAGCAGCCCGGTGGGCAGCATGAACACTGAAGCTTTCTTT. This gives the protein CASSPVGSMNTEAFF.

The gene calls are TRBV19 and TRBJ2-7; 13 nucleotides line up with TRBD2. This CDR3 comprises 16 residues. The germline gives CDR1 LNHDA, CDR2 SQIVND (reference sequence). With 5 bases clipped from V and 5 bases from J, the junction kept 9 bases outside the gene matches. The CDR3 DNA reads as TGTGCCAGTAGTCCATGGACTAGCGGGGGCGTCGACGAGCAGTACTTC. This codes for CASSPWTSGGVDEQYF. Full variable domain (outside the CDR3, taken from reference TRBV19 and TRBJ2-7): DGGITQSPKYLFRKEGQNVTLSCEQNLNHDAMYWYRQDPGQGLRLIYYSQIVNDFQKGDIAEGYSVSREKKESFPLTVTSAQKNPTAFYLCASSPWTSGGVDEQYFGPGTRLTVT.

This clone was recorded a few times. At the DNA level, this CDR3 is encoded by other sequences in the same sample as well. V is TRBV18 and J is TRBJ2-7, with a tentative D call TRBD1 (6 bases). The CDR3 is 14 amino acids. Germline V gives CDR1 KGHSH, CDR2 LQKENI. Trimming removed 2 bases at V and 3 bases at J, with 11 bases between. CDR3 residues: CASSPATGNYEQYF. The CDR3 bases are TGTGCCAGCTCACCAGCGACAGGTAACTACGAGCAGTACTTC.

As concerns this clone: This sample includes further DNA sequences coding for the same CDR3. The J gene is TRBJ1-1, the V gene TRBV6-5; D is unclear. Between the trimmed V and J ends, which lost 0 bases and 5 bases, there was a span of 7 bases. The CDR3 contains 13 residues. Germline values: CDR1 MNHEY, CDR2 SVGAGI. This chain's CDR3 is CASSYSGGTEAFF. The CDR3 nucleotides are TGTGCCAGCAGTTACTCCGGCGGGACTGAAGCTTTCTTT.

The rearrangement joins TRBV2 to TRBJ2-3; 11 bases line up with TRBD2. V was clipped by 4 bases and J by 1 base; unmatched bases: 7. This CDR3 is 17 amino acids long. Per the germline V gene, CDR1 is SNHLY and CDR2 is FYNNEI. The CDR3 DNA follows: TGTGCCAGCAGTGCCCCTCAACTAGCGGGGGGCACAGATACGCAGTATTTT. This gives the protein CASSAPQLAGGTDTQYF. Full variable domain (remainder filled in from reference TRBV2 and TRBJ2-3): EPEVTQTPSHQVTQMGQEVILRCVPISNHLYFYWYRQILGQKVEFLVSFYNNEISEKSEIFDDQFSVERPDGSNFTLKIRSTKLEDSAMYFCASSAPQLAGGTDTQYFGPGTRLTVL.

V usage is TRBV6-6 and J usage is TRBJ2-3; D gene uncertain. The germline V and J ends were trimmed by 2 bases and 3 bases, with 6 bases remaining between them. The CDR3 contains 13 residues. Looked up from germline, CDR1 is MNHNY and CDR2 is SVGAGI (reference sequence). The CDR3 DNA reads TGTGCCAGCAGTTACCTTTGGACAGATACGCAGTATTTT. This translates into CASSYLWTDTQYF.

Notes on this clone: Different DNA sequences within this sample yield the same CDR3. V and J are TRBV9 and TRBJ2-3; no firm D call. The CDR3 is 14 residues long. From germline, CDR1 is SGDLS and CDR2 YYNGEE. Deletions cut 0 bases from V and 0 bases from J, with 5 bases between. The CDR3 DNA is TGTGCCAGCAGCGTAGGGAGTAGCACAGATACGCAGTATTTT. It is translated as CASSVGSSTDTQYF.

The chain uses TRBV27 and TRBJ2-7; tentatively, D is TRBD2 (6 bases). Trimming pared 3 bases from V and 3 bases from J, leaving 18 bases between. Germline V gene lookup returns CDR1 MNHEY and CDR2 SMNVEV (reference sequence). The CDR3 runs to 16 residues. The CDR3 sequence is CASSFSGGETHYEQYF. The CDR3 DNA is TGTGCCAGCAGTTTTTCCGGAGGGGAGACTCACTACGAGCAGTACTTC.

The J gene is TRBJ2-7, the V gene TRBV27; a weak D match, TRBD2 (5 bases). In germline, CDR1 is MNHEY, CDR2 SMNVEV (reference sequence). The CDR3 has 13 amino acids. V was shortened by 1 base and J by 3 bases, with 7 bases between the two germline ends. CDR3 nucleotide sequence: TGTGCCAGCAGTTTATACGGGGACTACGAGCAGTACTTC. It translates to CASSLYGDYEQYF.

This clone was seen once. The rearrangement joins TRBV27 to TRBJ2-7, with D possibly being TRBD2 (6 bases). Trimming took 4 bases from V and 2 from J, leaving 12 bases between them. Looked up from germline, CDR1 is MNHEY and CDR2 is SMNVEV (reference sequence). CDR3 length: 14 amino acids. The CDR3 nucleotides read TGTGCCAGCAGTTCTAGCGCGGGGACCTACGAGCAGTACTTC. The encoded protein is CASSSSAGTYEQYF.

This CDR3 reads CASSSTGNWNTIYF. The CDR3 region has the DNA TGTGCCAGCAGTTCGACAGGGAATTGGAACACCATATATTTT. The chain is built from TRBV6-5 and TRBJ1-3, with 7 bases fitting TRBD1. The CDR3 covers 14 residues. Germline lookup yields CDR1 MNHEY and CDR2 SVGAGI. V was clipped by 4 bases and J by 7 bases; unmatched bases: 7.

Worth noting for this clone: At the DNA level, this CDR3 is encoded by other sequences in the same sample as well. The chain has TRBV4-1 and TRBJ2-7, with D unclear. Germline loops: CDR1 MGHRA, CDR2 YSYEKL. The CDR3 extends over 13 amino acids. Between the trimmed V and J ends, which lost 1 base and 2 bases, there was a span of 6 bases. Written as DNA, the CDR3 is TGCGCCAGCAGCCAAGCCGTCACCTACGAGCAGTACTTC. Encoded protein: CASSQAVTYEQYF.

Comment on this clone: Distinct nucleotide sequences in the sample also encode this CDR3. This sequence joins TRBV4-3 and TRBJ2-1, with TRBD2 matching 9 bases. V gave up 0 bases and J gave up 0 bases; unmatched junction bases: 0. This CDR3 contains 16 residues. Germline V gene data show CDR1 as LGHNA and CDR2 as YSLEER. The CDR3 here is CASSQDSGGSYNEQFF. CDR3 DNA: TGCGCCAGCAGCCAAGATAGCGGGGGCTCCTACAATGAGCAGTTCTTC.

V usage is TRBV27 and J usage is TRBJ2-2; 13 bases match TRBD2. The CDR3 extends over 19 amino acids. Germline CDR1 MNHEY, CDR2 SMNVEV (reference sequence). Trimming removed 3 bases from V and 6 bases from J; junction bases left unmatched: 13. The CDR3 nucleotides are TGTGCCAGCAGTTTGTTTGTAGGGACTAGCGGGAACTTGGCCGGGGAGCTGTTTTTT. It translates to CASSLFVGTSGNLAGELFF.